The rows below give T cell receptor beta chains drawn from one sample of a study of OX40 agonist ivuxolimab in advanced cancers. Here immunoSEQ multiplex PCR was the method, and the copy in TCRdb shows in-frame clones only, minus some. The repertoire holds under 40,000 clones, with just over 90% as singletons. The source material was CD4+ or CD8+ T cells sorted from blood, sampled in a trial of the OX40 agonist ivuxolimab. Source of these receptors: an adult with an advanced solid tumor such as melanoma, head and neck, liver or kidney cancer. The CDR3 runs from the conserved cysteine through the conserved F or W. D genes are given only for firm matches. For some rows the clone size is stated as once, few or many, or as a class when expanded; others skip it.

v_call: TRBV19
clone_size: .
j_call: TRBJ1-4
d_call: .
cdr3_aa: CASSPSDSGWAKGKLFF
cdr3_nt: TGTGCCAGTAGTCCCTCGGACAGTGGTTGGGCGAAGGGAAAACTGTTTTTT

v_call: TRBV29-1
clone_size: .
j_call: TRBJ2-1
d_call: .
cdr3_aa: CSVVGYSGEQFF
cdr3_nt: TGCAGCGTTGTGGGCTATTCGGGTGAGCAGTTCTTC

v_call: TRBV27
clone_size: .
j_call: TRBJ2-7
d_call: .
cdr3_aa: CASSSDGFSYEQYF
cdr3_nt: TGTGCCAGCAGTTCAGACGGGTTTTCCTACGAGCAGTACTTC

v_call: TRBV5-4
clone_size: .
j_call: TRBJ2-3
d_call: TRBD2
cdr3_aa: CASTTISGGFRDTDTQYF
cdr3_nt: TGTGCCAGCACCACGATTAGCGGGGGGTTTAGGGACACAGATACGCAGTATTTT

v_call: TRBV7-9
clone_size: .
j_call: TRBJ2-7
d_call: TRBD2
cdr3_aa: CASSLVAGGPYEQYF
cdr3_nt: TGTGCCAGCAGCTTGGTGGCGGGAGGGCCATACGAGCAGTACTTC

v_call: TRBV7-2
clone_size: .
j_call: TRBJ2-7
d_call: TRBD2
cdr3_aa: CASSLTSGRDEQYF
cdr3_nt: TGTGCCAGCAGCTTAACTAGCGGGAGGGACGAGCAGTACTTC

v_call: TRBV28
clone_size: once
j_call: TRBJ2-5
d_call: TRBD2
cdr3_aa: CASSSLGGDETQYF
cdr3_nt: TGTGCCAGCAGTTCCTTGGGAGGGGATGAGACCCAGTACTTC

v_call: TRBV2
clone_size: .
j_call: TRBJ2-5
d_call: TRBD2
cdr3_aa: CASSESRGGQETQYF
cdr3_nt: TGTGCCAGCAGTGAGTCTCGCGGGGGACAAGAGACCCAGTACTTC

v_call: TRBV5-4
clone_size: .
j_call: TRBJ1-6
d_call: TRBD1
cdr3_aa: CASSPSPGQGLQGALHF
cdr3_nt: TGTGCCAGCAGCCCCAGCCCGGGACAGGGATTGCAAGGAGCCCTCCACTTT

v_call: TRBV6-6
clone_size: .
j_call: TRBJ2-2
d_call: .
cdr3_aa: CASSFLDAKNTGELFF
cdr3_nt: TGTGCCAGCAGTTTTTTGGACGCAAAAAACACCGGGGAGCTGTTTTTT

v_call: TRBV15
clone_size: .
j_call: TRBJ2-2
d_call: .
cdr3_aa: CATSSGFHANTGELFF
cdr3_nt: TGTGCCACCAGCAGTGGCTTTCACGCGAACACCGGGGAGCTGTTTTTT

v_call: TRBV2
clone_size: .
j_call: TRBJ2-7
d_call: .
cdr3_aa: CASSELGTSAYEQYF
cdr3_nt: TGTGCCAGCAGTGAATTAGGGACCTCAGCCTACGAGCAGTACTTC

v_call: TRBV30
clone_size: .
j_call: TRBJ1-1
d_call: .
cdr3_aa: CAWSVGAGVNTEAFF
cdr3_nt: TGTGCCTGGAGTGTAGGTGCCGGGGTGAACACTGAAGCTTTCTTT

v_call: TRBV7-8
clone_size: .
j_call: TRBJ1-6
d_call: .
cdr3_aa: CASSTTLAWGINSPLHF
cdr3_nt: TGTGCCAGCAGCACCACACTGGCTTGGGGGATTAATTCACCCCTCCACTTT

v_call: TRBV27
clone_size: .
j_call: TRBJ1-1
d_call: .
cdr3_aa: CASSLRRDTEAFF
cdr3_nt: TGTGCCAGCAGTTTACGAAGGGACACTGAAGCTTTCTTT

v_call: TRBV28
clone_size: once
j_call: TRBJ1-4
d_call: TRBD1
cdr3_aa: CASRLNDREVTNEKLFF
cdr3_nt: TGTGCCAGCAGATTAAATGACAGGGAGGTAACTAATGAAAAACTGTTTTTT

v_call: TRBV5-1
clone_size: once
j_call: TRBJ2-5
d_call: TRBD2
cdr3_aa: CASSLRFSASGGAGETQYF
cdr3_nt: TGCGCCAGCAGCTTGCGGTTTTCGGCTAGCGGGGGGGCCGGGGAGACCCAGTACTTC

v_call: TRBV27
clone_size: .
j_call: TRBJ2-1
d_call: .
cdr3_aa: CASSPGGAGNEQFF
cdr3_nt: TGTGCCAGCAGTCCCGGCGGGGCGGGCAATGAGCAGTTCTTC

v_call: TRBV28
clone_size: .
j_call: TRBJ2-2
d_call: .
cdr3_aa: CASSLPGGAGELFF
cdr3_nt: TGTGCCAGCAGTTTGCCAGGTGGGGCCGGGGAGCTGTTTTTT

v_call: TRBV11-2
clone_size: .
j_call: TRBJ1-4
d_call: .
cdr3_aa: CASSLPGGGSWNEKLFF
cdr3_nt: TGTGCCAGCAGCCTCCCCGGCGGGGGATCGTGGAATGAAAAACTGTTTTTT

v_call: TRBV11-3
clone_size: .
j_call: TRBJ1-5
d_call: .
cdr3_aa: CASSLEAQGLQGLQPQHF
cdr3_nt: TGTGCCAGCAGCTTAGAGGCCCAAGGGCTACAGGGACTCCAGCCCCAGCATTTT

v_call: TRBV4-2
clone_size: .
j_call: TRBJ2-3
d_call: TRBD1
cdr3_aa: CASSQGDREADTQYF
cdr3_nt: TGTGCCAGCAGCCAAGGGGACAGGGAAGCAGATACGCAGTATTTT

v_call: TRBV4-3
clone_size: .
j_call: TRBJ2-1
d_call: TRBD2
cdr3_aa: CASSQDTGGLGEQFF
cdr3_nt: TGCGCCAGCAGCCAAGATACGGGAGGGCTTGGTGAGCAGTTCTTC

v_call: TRBV5-5
clone_size: .
j_call: TRBJ1-1
d_call: .
cdr3_aa: CASSPPHVGTNTEAFF
cdr3_nt: TGTGCCAGCAGCCCCCCCCACGTGGGCACGAACACTGAAGCTTTCTTT

v_call: TRBV9
clone_size: .
j_call: TRBJ2-1
d_call: TRBD2
cdr3_aa: CASSVFLAGGGSYNEQFF
cdr3_nt: TGTGCCAGCAGCGTTTTCCTAGCGGGAGGTGGGTCCTACAATGAGCAGTTCTTC

v_call: TRBV27
clone_size: .
j_call: TRBJ1-1
d_call: .
cdr3_aa: CASSLYPGPRGLDTEAFF
cdr3_nt: TGTGCCAGCAGTTTATATCCAGGGCCACGCGGTCTCGACACTGAAGCTTTCTTT

v_call: TRBV4-2
clone_size: .
j_call: TRBJ2-2
d_call: TRBD2
cdr3_aa: CASSQDRGLAGVKTGELFF
cdr3_nt: TGTGCCAGCAGCCAAGACCGGGGACTAGCGGGAGTAAAGACCGGGGAGCTGTTTTTT

v_call: TRBV7-9
clone_size: .
j_call: TRBJ2-1
d_call: .
cdr3_aa: CASSSTFSGSSYNEQFF
cdr3_nt: TGTGCCAGCAGCTCCACCTTTTCGGGGAGCTCCTACAATGAGCAGTTCTTC

v_call: TRBV5-4
clone_size: .
j_call: TRBJ2-3
d_call: .
cdr3_aa: CASSLGTAVTDTQYF
cdr3_nt: TGTGCCAGCAGCTTGGGGACAGCGGTCACAGATACGCAGTATTTT

v_call: TRBV29-1
clone_size: .
j_call: TRBJ2-2
d_call: .
cdr3_aa: CSVELGQFTGELFF
cdr3_nt: TGCAGCGTTGAACTGGGGCAGTTCACCGGGGAGCTGTTTTTT

v_call: TRBV29-1
clone_size: .
j_call: TRBJ1-3
d_call: .
cdr3_aa: CSVGEGAGSGNTIYF
cdr3_nt: TGCAGCGTTGGTGAAGGGGCGGGCTCTGGAAACACCATATATTTT

v_call: TRBV5-8
clone_size: .
j_call: TRBJ1-1
d_call: .
cdr3_aa: CASSLFMLEEAFF
cdr3_nt: TGTGCCAGCAGCTTGTTCATGTTAGAAGAAGCTTTCTTT

v_call: TRBV18
clone_size: .
j_call: TRBJ1-3
d_call: .
cdr3_aa: CASSPPKGSAGNTIYF
cdr3_nt: TGTGCCAGCTCACCACCGAAGGGGTCGGCTGGAAACACCATATATTTT

v_call: TRBV27
clone_size: .
j_call: TRBJ1-1
d_call: .
cdr3_aa: CASSYGGAGTEAFF
cdr3_nt: TGTGCCAGCAGTTATGGGGGGGCTGGCACTGAAGCTTTCTTT

v_call: TRBV5-6
clone_size: .
j_call: TRBJ1-2
d_call: TRBD1
cdr3_aa: CASSLSGTGVQYGYTF
cdr3_nt: TGTGCCAGCAGCTTGAGCGGGACAGGGGTACAGTATGGCTACACCTTC

v_call: TRBV5-4
clone_size: .
j_call: TRBJ2-7
d_call: .
cdr3_aa: CASSLSTAGVFEQYF
cdr3_nt: TGTGCCAGCAGCTTGTCCACGGCTGGGGTTTTCGAGCAGTACTTC

v_call: TRBV6-1
clone_size: .
j_call: TRBJ1-1
d_call: TRBD1
cdr3_aa: CASSFGQGREAFF
cdr3_nt: TGTGCCAGCAGTTTTGGACAGGGTCGAGAAGCTTTCTTT

v_call: TRBV9
clone_size: .
j_call: TRBJ1-2
d_call: .
cdr3_aa: CASSVEDYGYTF
cdr3_nt: TGTGCCAGCAGCGTAGAGGACTATGGCTACACCTTC

v_call: TRBV29-1
clone_size: .
j_call: TRBJ2-1
d_call: TRBD2
cdr3_aa: CSVYLRGGPYNEQFF
cdr3_nt: TGCAGCGTATACCTACGGGGGGGGCCCTACAATGAGCAGTTCTTC

v_call: TRBV6-5
clone_size: .
j_call: TRBJ1-5
d_call: .
cdr3_aa: CASSYSGSNQPQHF
cdr3_nt: TGTGCCAGCAGTTACTCGGGCAGCAATCAGCCCCAGCATTTT